The source of this T cell receptor beta chain is a study of blood T cell repertoires in COVID-19. Study-wide background: Samples representing acute and convalescent COVID-19 were sourced from the United States, Italy and Spain. The cDNA or gDNA used as material had been derived from T cells, B-cell-depleted T cells, or PBMCs.

How the authors handled the data: Scientists estimated how many nucleated cells there were by amplifying reference gene primers. The data were produced by immunoSEQ multiplex PCR, yet TCRdb's version contains in-frame clones alone and is incomplete. V, J and clone size reflect that table, while D and trimming were determined from the DNA. The sample has more than 95,000 clones, approximately 80% seen once. The CDR3 length is 16 residues. Germline V gene sequence: CDR1 MNHNS, CDR2 SASEGT. Germline trimming cut 1 base from V and 7 bases from J; bases unmatched to any gene: 7. The TCR originated in a man in his 60s with acute or convalescent COVID-19. The J gene is TRBJ1-6, the V gene TRBV6-1; 7 bases fit TRBD1. The specimen sequenced was peripheral blood. CDR3 sequence: CASSEETDRRNSPLHF. Here the CDR3 DNA reads TGTGCCAGCAGTGAAGAGACGGACAGGCGGAATTCACCCCTCCACTTT.